The text below deals with one T cell receptor (beta chain). The target antigen is unknown. The sample is drawn from a study of glioma-infiltrating T cells. The CDR3 sequence is 14 residues long. Germline assignment: CDR1 DFQATT and CDR2 SNEGSKA (reference sequence). V gave up 6 bases and J gave up 7 bases, with 21 bases separating them. Study results and caveats: CDR3 overlap between tissue and blood was very small. Tissue-blood divergence was below expectation in non-neoplastic patients, above in gliomas.

The iRepertoire nested amplicon-rescue multiplex PCR amplified TCR alpha and beta CDR3s from RNA. For one-step reverse transcription and amplification, roughly 100-400 ng of tissue mRNA or PBMC total RNA was used. TCRdb ran MiXCR on the multiplex PCR reads and lists one entry per CDR3 protein. The table records over 130,000 distinct CDR3 sequences, 30% to 40% of them present only once. The sequence was collected from a human donor with low-grade glioma or glioblastoma, undergoing nonglioma brain surgery, or in good health (not recorded which). This chain joins TRBV20-1 and TRBJ1-2; tentatively, D is TRBD1 (5 bases). The sample was glioma tissue, nonneoplastic brain tissue, or PBMCs (not recorded which). CDR3 DNA sequence: TGCAGTGCCACTGAACACACAGGTTCCACTGGCTACACCTTC. Translation gives CSATEHTGSTGYTF.